These 10 T cell receptor beta chains share one sample of origin, sequenced in a study of monozygotic twins with inflammatory bowel disease. Following a re-call of the 5' RACE reads, TCRdb has one entry per CDR3 protein and lacks DNA. This table lists around 380,000 distinct CDR3 sequences. The sequencing sample was made of blood. Source of these receptors: a human donor with ulcerative colitis or Crohn's disease, or a healthy co-twin of an affected twin (not recorded which).

The CDR3 sequence: CASRPPGQKNEKLFF. This chain joins TRBV7-9 and TRBJ1-4; TCRdb lists TRBD1, though no DNA is available to test this call. The CDR3 runs to 15 residues. Germline CDR1 and CDR2: SEHNR and FQNEAQ (reference sequence). Variable domain in full (rest from reference TRBV7-9 and TRBJ1-4): DTGVSQNPRHKITKRGQNVTFRCDPISEHNRLYWYRQTLGQGPEFLTYFQNEAQLEKSRLLSDRFSAERPKGSFSTLEIQRTEQGDSAMYLCASRPPGQKNEKLFFGSGTQLSVL.

J is TRBJ1-2 and V is TRBV4-2; there is no DNA to check the TCRdb D call of TRBD1. This CDR3 has 17 residues. The germline gives CDR1 LGHNA, CDR2 YNFKEQ. CDR3 protein: CASSHESGQRGLYGYTF.

The chain uses TRBV7-9 and TRBJ2-3; TCRdb proposes TRBD2, but this gene call is untestable without DNA. This CDR3 is built from 12 residues. Germline lookup yields CDR1 SEHNR and CDR2 FQNEAQ (reference sequence). The CDR3 region is CASSFTSDTQYF. Complete variable domain (other parts from reference TRBV7-9 and TRBJ2-3): DTGVSQNPRHKITKRGQNVTFRCDPISEHNRLYWYRQTLGQGPEFLTYFQNEAQLEKSRLLSDRFSAERPKGSFSTLEIQRTEQGDSAMYLCASSFTSDTQYFGPGTRLTVL.

The chain uses TRBV20-1 and TRBJ2-5; absent DNA, TCRdb's TRBD1 call cannot be checked. The germline gives CDR1 DFQATT, CDR2 SNEGSKA (reference sequence). This CDR3 comprises 15 residues. CDR3 protein: CSARLTGRRGETQYF.

The chain uses TRBV10-3 and TRBJ2-1; TCRdb designates TRBD2, a call that cannot be tested without DNA. The CDR3 length is 15 residues. Germline loops: CDR1 ENHRY, CDR2 SYGVKD. This CDR3 is CAISEWREMGNEQFF.

The chain is built from TRBV27 and TRBJ2-2. CDR1 and CDR2 (germline): MNHEY, SMNVEV (reference sequence). The CDR3 runs 14 residues. The CDR3 is CASSLWSNTGELFF.

This chain joins TRBV7-6 and TRBJ2-2; TCRdb reports TRBD1, a call that lacks DNA to check it against. Germline V gene sequence: CDR1 SGHVS, CDR2 FNYEAQ. The CDR3 runs 16 residues. The CDR3 spells CASSLAPTGTAGELFF.

This chain links TRBV10-3 with TRBJ2-1; without DNA, the TCRdb call of TRBD1 cannot be checked. The CDR3 runs 11 residues. Germline V lookup: CDR1 ENHRY, CDR2 SYGVKD. The CDR3 loop is CAGRTGNEQFF.

V gene TRBV5-1 combines with J gene TRBJ2-5; as DNA is missing, the TRBD1 call by TCRdb cannot be tested. In germline, CDR1 is SGHRS, CDR2 YFSETQ. CDR3 size: 15 residues. The CDR3 sequence is CASSSRPGQQETQYF.

The chain uses TRBV20-1 and TRBJ2-3; TCRdb outputs TRBD2, but without DNA this stays unchecked. The CDR3 extends over 20 amino acids. Germline CDR1 is DFQATT and CDR2 is SNEGSKA (reference sequence). The CDR3 sequence is CSARDLKGAGTSGRTDTQYF.